These 8 T cell receptor beta chains were all obtained from the same sample, sequenced in a study of regulatory T cells in long-lasting Graves disease. Investigators prepared the TCR beta libraries by applying iRepertoire HTBI primers and Arm-PCR of CDR3 regions. TCRdb redid the calling of the multiplex PCR reads with MiXCR, one entry per CDR3 protein. The profile shows about 340,000 distinct CDR3 sequences, 15% to 20% of them singletons. The time point here: persistent/refractory GD, antithyroid drugs over 5 years with positive TRAb. Isolated PBMC RNA provided the starting material for the TCR library. Sequencing was performed on peripheral blood mononuclear cells (PBMCs), taken when the disease was refractory, from a patient treated with antithyroid drugs. The receptors were gathered from a female donor with Graves disease.

This clonotype was picked up a small number of times. The chain links TRBV29-1 to TRBJ2-7; possible D gene TRBD1, 6 bases. CDR1 is SQVTM, CDR2 ANQGSEA, per germline. V lost 5 bases to trimming and J lost 6 bases, with 23 bases between them. The CDR3 sequence is 15 residues long. The CDR3: CSVWDPGTPSGEQYF. The CDR3 bases are TGCAGCGTTTGGGACCCCGGGACACCCTCGGGCGAGCAGTACTTC.

This clonotype came up many times. This chain joins TRBV28 and TRBJ2-7; either TRBD1 or TRBD2 may fit D (5 bases each). The germline V gene has CDR1 MDHEN and CDR2 SYDVKM. V was shortened by 5 bases and J by 2 bases, with 10 bases between the two germline ends. The length of the CDR3 is 13 residues. In DNA form, the CDR3 reads TGTGCCAGCAGTGCTGGGACCCCCTACGAGCAGTACTTC. It codes for CASSAGTPYEQYF.

This clonotype has a handful of counts. The CDR3: CASSIGHGSYEQYF. The CDR3 nucleotides are TGTGCCAGTAGTATAGGACATGGCTCCTACGAGCAGTACTTC. The chain couples TRBV19 to TRBJ2-7, with unresolved D. The V end lost 1 base, the J end lost 0 bases, and 7 bases lay between the germline ends. This CDR3 region has 14 residues. Germline loops: CDR1 LNHDA, CDR2 SQIVND (reference sequence).

This clonotype was observed a handful of times. The J gene is TRBJ1-2, the V gene TRBV10-3; D not certain. This CDR3 is built from 16 residues. Per the germline V gene, CDR1 is ENHRY and CDR2 is SYGVKD. The V gene lost 2 bases and the J gene lost 2 bases, with 15 bases spanning the gap. In DNA, the CDR3 is TGTGCCATCAGTGAGCTAATAGGCAGCTCGAACTATGGCTACACCTTC. This sequence encodes CAISELIGSSNYGYTF.

This clonotype turned up a few times. The V gene is TRBV11-2, the J gene TRBJ1-3; D remains ambiguous. The CDR3 has 12 residues. The V end was cut by 5 bases, the J end by 4 bases, with 6 bases between. Germline CDR1 SGHAT, CDR2 FQNNGV. In nucleotides, the CDR3 is TGTGCCAGCAGCGCCGCAGGAAACACCATATATTTT. As protein: CASSAAGNTIYF.

This chain joins TRBV19 and TRBJ1-1, with D perhaps matching TRBD1 (5 bases). V was cut by 4 bases and J by 5 bases, with 11 bases left in between. Germline V lookup: CDR1 LNHDA, CDR2 SQIVND (reference sequence). CDR3 length: 13 amino acids. The DNA of the CDR3 is TGTGCCAGTAGTACGGGACGGTGGACTGAAGCTTTCTTT. Protein product: CASSTGRWTEAFF.

Many counts were recorded for this clonotype. The rearrangement uses TRBV28 and TRBJ1-5; TRBD1 might be the D (5 bases). Germline CDR1 and CDR2: MDHEN and SYDVKM. V lost 6 bases, J lost 3 bases, and 30 bases lay in between. The CDR3 is 20 residues long. The CDR3 is CASRRLSGHPKPTDNQPQHF. Here the CDR3 DNA reads TGTGCCAGCAGAAGACTTTCTGGACACCCAAAACCCACTGACAATCAGCCCCAGCATTTT.

V gene TRBV7-2 combines with J gene TRBJ2-3; weak D call: TRBD2 (6 bases). The CDR3 extends over 16 amino acids. V shed 1 base and J shed 0 bases, with 11 bases lying between them. CDR1 and CDR2 from the germline V gene are SGHTA and FQGNSA. The CDR3 region has the DNA TGTGCCAGCAGCTTAGTTGGGGGGACTAGCACAGATACGCAGTATTTT. It is translated as CASSLVGGTSTDTQYF.